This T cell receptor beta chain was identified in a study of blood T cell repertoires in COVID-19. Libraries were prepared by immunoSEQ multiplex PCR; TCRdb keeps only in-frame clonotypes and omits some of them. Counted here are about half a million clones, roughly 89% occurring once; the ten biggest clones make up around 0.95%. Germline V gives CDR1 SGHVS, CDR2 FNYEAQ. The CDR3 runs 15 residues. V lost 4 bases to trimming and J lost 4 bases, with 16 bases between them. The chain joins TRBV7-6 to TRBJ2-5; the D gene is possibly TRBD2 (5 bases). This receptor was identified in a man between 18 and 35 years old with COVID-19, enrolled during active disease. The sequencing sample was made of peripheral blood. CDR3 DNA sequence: TGTGCCAGCAGCTCCCTCCTCGGGGTAGGAGAGACCCAGTACTTC. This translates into CASSSLLGVGETQYF.